The 28 T cell receptor beta chains listed next were all sequenced from one sample in a study of cytomegalovirus exposure and HLA in healthy donors. Sequencing used immunoSEQ multiplex PCR; TCRdb keeps in-frame clones, though not all of them. The sample lists approximately 120,000 clones, 90% to 95% occurring once. Sequences were obtained from PBMCs. These receptors originate from a woman between 18 and 29 years old in good health and CMV-seronegative.

The V call is TRBV21-1, the J call TRBJ2-1; the table's D call of TRBD2 was not tested on the DNA. TRBV21-1 is a documented pseudogene. The CDR3 is made up of 16 amino acids. The CDR3 sequence: CASSKGALAGVHEQFF. DNA of the CDR3: TGTGCCAGCAGCAAAGGGGCACTAGCGGGAGTTCATGAGCAGTTCTTC.

The chain couples TRBV5-1 to TRBJ2-1; weak D call: TRBD2 (6 bases). Germline V gives CDR1 SGHRS, CDR2 YFSETQ. This CDR3 is 17 amino acids long. With 0 bases removed from V and 2 bases from J, the gap between germline ends came to 15 bases. The CDR3 DNA reads as TGCGCCAGCAGCTTGGGTCTGTCGGGGGTTGCCTACAATGAGCAGTTCTTC. Protein product: CASSLGLSGVAYNEQFF.

V gene TRBV5-4 combines with J gene TRBJ2-1; 7 nucleotides match TRBD2. The CDR3 consists of 16 residues. V dropped 0 bases and J dropped 8; count of bases not matched to a gene: 11. CDR1 SGHNT and CDR2 YYREEE come from the germline V gene (reference sequence). The CDR3 here is CASSLGPSGIPDEQFF. Here the CDR3 DNA reads TGTGCCAGCAGCTTGGGTCCGAGCGGGATCCCGGATGAGCAGTTCTTC.

The genes are TRBV28 and TRBJ1-2; D perhaps matches TRBD1 (5 bases). Germline V lookup: CDR1 MDHEN, CDR2 SYDVKM. V was pared by 3 bases and J by 7 bases, with 12 bases between. CDR3 length: 13 amino acids. CDR3 DNA sequence: TGTGCCAGCAGTTTGGTCCAGGGTGGTGGCTACACCTTC. Translated: CASSLVQGGGYTF.

J is TRBJ2-7 and V is TRBV27; perhaps TRBD1 as D (6 bases). V was clipped by 0 bases and J by 4 bases, with 22 bases between them. The CDR3 is made up of 18 amino acids. Germline V gene sequence: CDR1 MNHEY, CDR2 SMNVEV (reference sequence). CDR3 amino acids: CASSLSPHHRVEGYEQYF. As DNA, the CDR3 is TGTGCCAGCAGTTTATCCCCCCACCACAGGGTAGAAGGTTACGAGCAGTACTTC.

The chain carries TRBV11-2 and TRBJ2-7; D is undetermined. The CDR3 contains 13 residues. V lost 1 base and J lost 6, with 10 bases in between. The germline V gene encodes CDR1 SGHAT and CDR2 FQNNGV. The CDR3 DNA reads TGTGCCAGCAGCTTAGGAAACAGTGGCGAGCAGTACTTC. This gives the protein CASSLGNSGEQYF.

In nucleotides, the CDR3 is TGTGCCAGCAGCTTGGGACAACCCTATGGCTACACCTTC. Translation: CASSLGQPYGYTF. This sequence joins TRBV5-5 and TRBJ1-2; D is ambiguous. V gave up 0 bases and J gave up 4 bases, with 7 bases separating them. This CDR3 is built from 13 residues. Germline loops: CDR1 SGHKS, CDR2 YYEKEE (reference sequence).

This rearrangement joins TRBV18 to TRBJ2-1; D may be TRBD2 (5 bases). V lost 2 bases and J lost 4, with 12 bases in between. Germline V lookup: CDR1 KGHSH, CDR2 LQKENI. The CDR3 consists of 15 residues. The CDR3 reads CASSPRSGLYNEQFF. The CDR3 DNA follows: TGTGCCAGCTCACCAAGGTCAGGACTTTACAATGAGCAGTTCTTC.

V usage is TRBV27 and J usage is TRBJ2-1, with D unresolved. V was pared by 3 bases and J by 9 bases, with 12 bases between. Germline V gives CDR1 MNHEY, CDR2 SMNVEV (reference sequence). This CDR3 has 13 amino acids. The CDR3 region is CASSLGLGSEQFF. CDR3 sequence (DNA): TGTGCCAGCAGTTTGGGCCTGGGTTCTGAGCAGTTCTTC.

The chain uses TRBV10-3 and TRBJ2-7; TRBD1 is a possible D gene (5 bases). The germline V and J ends were trimmed by 10 bases and 2 bases, with 12 bases remaining between them. Germline V gene sequence: CDR1 ENHRY, CDR2 SYGVKD. CDR3 length: 12 residues. The chain's CDR3 is CATLTGAYEQYF. The CDR3, as DNA: TGTGCCACCCTAACAGGAGCCTACGAGCAGTACTTC.

CDR3 bases: TGTGCCAGCAGCTTCTGGTCGCTCAGGGCGATTGAAGCTTTCTTT. This encodes CASSFWSLRAIEAFF. The chain is built from TRBV13 and TRBJ1-1, with D possibly being TRBD1 (5 bases). Trimming shortened V by 3 bases and J by 7 bases, and 18 bases separated the two germline ends. The CDR3 has 15 amino acids. The germline V gene has CDR1 PRHDT and CDR2 FYEKMQ (reference sequence).

CDR3 DNA sequence: TGTGCCAGCAGATTGGACAGTCTCAATCAGCCCCAGCATTTT. It yields the protein CASRLDSLNQPQHF. The chain combines TRBV6-1 with TRBJ1-5; maybe TRBD1 (6 bases). Trimming left V 6 bases short and J 3 bases short, with 12 bases between. Germline CDR1 reads MNHNS; CDR2 reads SASEGT. The CDR3 totals 14 residues.

The chain links TRBV5-1 to TRBJ1-2, with 11 bases matching TRBD1. CDR1 SGHRS and CDR2 YFSETQ come from the germline V gene. With 4 bases clipped from V and 0 bases from J, the junction kept 11 bases outside the gene matches. The CDR3 totals 18 residues. CDR3 amino acids: CASSASGTGGTTNYGYTF. In DNA form, the CDR3 reads TGCGCCAGCAGCGCAAGTGGGACAGGGGGAACCACTAACTATGGCTACACCTTC.

The genes are TRBV19 and TRBJ2-1, with TRBD2 matching 14 bases. With 5 bases clipped from V and 5 bases from J, the junction kept 8 bases outside the gene matches. CDR1 and CDR2 (germline): LNHDA, SQIVND (reference sequence). This CDR3 has 17 residues. DNA for the CDR3: TGTGCCAGTAGTCCCCTACGGACTAGCGGGGGGAACAATGAGCAGTTCTTC. It encodes CASSPLRTSGGNNEQFF.

The CDR3 DNA is TGTGCCAGCAGTTTATATCAGGTTAGCAATCAGCCCCAGCATTTT. It encodes CASSLYQVSNQPQHF. The chain carries TRBV28 and TRBJ1-5; the D is unclear. From germline, CDR1 is MDHEN and CDR2 SYDVKM. The CDR3 spans 15 residues. V was shortened by 1 base and J by 0 bases, with 7 bases between the two germline ends.

The CDR3 nucleotides are TGTGCCACCAGCAGAGATCGAGGGACAGGGGGCGCCGGCGGGGAGCTGTTTTTT. This sequence encodes CATSRDRGTGGAGGELFF. J is TRBJ2-2 and V is TRBV15; TRBD1 agrees at 12 bases. The CDR3 spans 18 residues. Germline assignment: CDR1 LNHNV and CDR2 YYDKDF (reference sequence). V gave up 0 bases and J gave up 7 bases; unmatched junction bases: 9.

The V call is TRBV6-6, the J call TRBJ2-7; D is unclear. Germline loops: CDR1 MNHNY, CDR2 SVGAGI (reference sequence). The CDR3 is 15 residues long. V lost 7 bases to trimming and J lost 0 bases, with 16 bases between them. The chain's CDR3 is CASTKARSSSYEQYF. As DNA, the CDR3 is TGTGCCAGCACCAAGGCGCGGAGCAGCTCCTACGAGCAGTACTTC.

The chain couples TRBV21-1 to TRBJ1-5. TRBV21-1 is termed a pseudogene. This CDR3 is 15 amino acids long. The CDR3 DNA sequence: TGTGCCAGCAGAAATTTTGAGAATTGCAATCAGCCCCAGCATTTT. Translation gives CASRNFENCNQPQHF.

The rearrangement links TRBV27 to TRBJ2-2; TRBD1 matches 7 bases. V lost 3 bases and J lost 7; bases outside the gene matches: 8. This CDR3 spans 15 amino acids. CDR1 and CDR2 (germline): MNHEY, SMNVEV (reference sequence). The CDR3 sequence is CASSFEGARGGELFF. In DNA form, the CDR3 reads TGTGCCAGCAGTTTTGAGGGGGCTCGGGGCGGGGAGCTGTTTTTT.

CDR3 sequence (DNA): TGTGCCAGCAGCTCGGACGGAGGAACCGGCTACACCTTC. It codes for CASSSDGGTGYTF. The chain combines TRBV7-2 with TRBJ1-2; no reliable D call. CDR3 length: 13 residues. The V and J ends lost 4 bases and 8 bases respectively, with 14 bases between them. Germline V gene data show CDR1 as SGHTA and CDR2 as FQGNSA.

The rearrangement links TRBV6-5 to TRBJ2-5, with 9 bases lining up with TRBD2. After removal of 7 bases from V and 1 base from J, the junction contained 7 bases not matched to a gene. Per the germline V gene, CDR1 is MNHEY and CDR2 is SVGAGI. The CDR3 spans 15 residues. DNA for the CDR3: TGTGCCAGCAATCCGAGCGGGGGGCCCCAAGAGACCCAGTACTTC. Protein product: CASNPSGGPQETQYF.

The rearrangement links TRBV12-5 to TRBJ1-4; no definite D call. The CDR3 length is 18 residues. The germline V and J ends were trimmed by 3 bases and 0 bases, with 17 bases remaining between them. CDR1 LGHNT and CDR2 FRNRAP come from the germline V gene. CDR3 nucleotide sequence: TGTGCTAGTGGTTTTTCCCGAGAACGGAGTGCAACTAATGAAAAACTGTTTTTT. Translation gives CASGFSRERSATNEKLFF.

V usage is TRBV10-2 and J usage is TRBJ2-7; TRBD1 matches 9 bases. CDR1 is WSHSY, CDR2 SAAADI, per germline. Trimming removed 7 bases from V and 3 bases from J; junction bases left unmatched: 10. The CDR3 consists of 15 residues. The CDR3 region is CASNAGQGSRYEQYF. DNA for the CDR3: TGCGCCAGCAACGCGGGACAGGGAAGTCGCTACGAGCAGTACTTC.

The V gene is TRBV28, the J gene TRBJ1-1; 8 bases line up with TRBD1. Trimming cost V 7 bases and J 11 bases; bases outside gene matches: 12. CDR3 size: 13 residues. The germline V gene encodes CDR1 MDHEN and CDR2 SYDVKM. The CDR3 DNA reads as TGTGCCAGCAATATACCCGACAGGGGCAAGGCTTTCTTT. It yields the protein CASNIPDRGKAFF. Based on the CDR3 plus reference TRBV28 and TRBJ1-1, the full variable domain is DVKVTQSSRYLVKRTGEKVFLECVQDMDHENMFWYRQDPGLGLRLIYFSYDVKMKEKGDIPEGYSVSREKKERFSLILESASTNQTSMYLCASNIPDRGKAFFGQGTRLTVV.

The chain is built from TRBV5-4 and TRBJ1-1; D gene unclear. Germline V gene lookup returns CDR1 SGHNT and CDR2 YYREEE (reference sequence). V was trimmed by 7 bases and J by 4 bases, leaving 17 bases between them. The CDR3 consists of 14 residues. CDR3 amino acids: CASGHGNRGTEAFF. The CDR3 nucleotides read TGTGCCAGCGGCCATGGAAATCGGGGCACTGAAGCTTTCTTT.

This rearrangement joins TRBV10-3 to TRBJ2-2; D might be TRBD1 (5 bases). CDR1 and CDR2 (germline): ENHRY, SYGVKD. Trimming took off 6 bases at V and 0 bases at J, with 11 bases between the two ends. The CDR3 extends over 15 amino acids. CDR3 region: CAISSRQTNTGELFF. The CDR3, as DNA: TGTGCCATCAGCTCCAGACAGACGAACACCGGGGAGCTGTTTTTT.

This clone was observed a single time. The chain links TRBV19 to TRBJ1-3, with TRBD1 identical over 7 bases. V shed 6 bases and J 0 bases; nucleotides not matched to a gene: 2. Germline assignment: CDR1 LNHDA and CDR2 SQIVND (reference sequence). This CDR3 has 14 residues. The CDR3 coding sequence is TGTGCCAGTAGGCGACAGGGCTCTGGAAACACCATATATTTT. Its translation is CASRRQGSGNTIYF.

The rearrangement links TRBV2 to TRBJ1-5; the D is unclear. CDR1 and CDR2 (germline): SNHLY, FYNNEI. This CDR3 comprises 13 residues. Trimming left V 4 bases short and J 7 bases short, with 11 bases between. The CDR3 is CASSVADLQPQHF. The DNA of the CDR3 is TGTGCCAGCAGTGTCGCAGACTTGCAGCCCCAGCATTTT.